A single sample gave rise to the 11 T cell receptor beta chains below, sequenced in a study of blood T cell repertoires in COVID-19 (dated by TCRdb to 2020 to 2022). Libraries were prepared through the immunoSEQ multiplex PCR assay. TCRdb holds this immuneACCESS table with in-frame rearrangements only. Some clones are missing; in checked studies, unresolved V genes explain under half, and the rest has no known cause. For this sample the table gives 220,000 or so clones, of which approximately 90% were detected only once. 0.7% to 0.85% of the sample is held by the ten biggest clonotypes. The sequenced material came from peripheral blood. The receptors were sampled from a man between 60 and 75 years old with COVID-19, enrolled during active disease.

The V and J genes are TRBV18 and TRBJ2-1; 13 positions match TRBD2. The CDR3 contains 16 residues. Germline values: CDR1 KGHSH, CDR2 LQKENI. Unmatched junction bases numbered 10, after V lost 5 bases and J lost 9 bases. CDR3 amino acids: CASSMTGTSGISEQFF. CDR3 in DNA: TGTGCCAGCTCAATGACTGGGACTAGCGGGATAAGTGAGCAGTTCTTC. Full variable domain (outside the CDR3, taken from reference TRBV18 and TRBJ2-1): NAGVMQNPRHLVRRRGQEARLRCSPMKGHSHVYWYRQLPEEGLKFMVYLQKENIIDESGMPKERFSAEFPKEGPSILRIQQVVRGDSAAYFCASSMTGTSGISEQFFGPGTRLTVL.

The chain couples TRBV28 to TRBJ2-1; 11 nucleotides match TRBD2. The germline CDR1 and CDR2 sequences are MDHEN and SYDVKM. The CDR3 consists of 15 residues. V was clipped by 7 bases and J by 3 bases; unmatched bases: 5. The CDR3 coding sequence is TGTGCCAGCATCCCACTAGCGGGAGACTACAATGAGCAGTTCTTC. Its protein product is CASIPLAGDYNEQFF.

V and J are TRBV5-1 and TRBJ2-5, with 7 bases matching TRBD1. The V gene's germline CDR1 is SGHRS and CDR2 YFSETQ. This CDR3 comprises 16 residues. The V and J ends lost 3 bases and 2 bases, in that order; junction bases with no gene match: 10. The CDR3 is CASSSASLGQQETQYF. CDR3 in DNA: TGCGCCAGCAGCTCGGCGTCACTGGGACAGCAAGAGACCCAGTACTTC.

The chain is built from TRBV30 and TRBJ1-5; D is unresolved. V was pared by 3 bases and J by 0 bases, with 15 bases between. CDR1 and CDR2 (germline): GTSNPN, SVGIG (reference sequence). The CDR3 is made up of 16 amino acids. The CDR3 loop is CAWSLRQAHSNQPQHF. The CDR3 region has the DNA TGTGCCTGGAGCCTTAGGCAGGCTCATAGCAATCAGCCCCAGCATTTT.

DNA for the CDR3: TGTGCCAGCAGCTTAGGCCCAGGGGGCCTTACAACTGAAGCTTTCTTT. It yields the protein CASSLGPGGLTTEAFF. The chain combines TRBV13 with TRBJ1-1, with 8 positions matching TRBD1. Per germline, CDR1 PRHDT and CDR2 FYEKMQ (reference sequence). This CDR3 has 16 amino acids. V lost 0 bases and J lost 5; bases outside the gene matches: 8.

The V gene is TRBV15, the J gene TRBJ1-6; 8 bases are a match to TRBD1. Trimming took 0 bases from V and 10 from J; bases not matched to a gene: 11. Germline-derived CDR1 and CDR2 are LNHNV and YYDKDF (reference sequence). This CDR3 comprises 17 residues. The CDR3 sequence is CATSRDYPTRTGSPLHF. The CDR3 nucleotides read TGTGCCACCAGCAGAGATTATCCAACGCGGACAGGGTCACCCCTCCACTTT.

There are a few counts of this clone. The chain combines TRBV28 with TRBJ2-2; a weak D match, TRBD2 (5 bases). The V gene lost 5 bases and the J gene lost 5 bases, with 18 bases spanning the gap. Germline CDR1 MDHEN, CDR2 SYDVKM. This CDR3 contains 16 residues. The CDR3 loop reads CASSTPLELRTGELFF. CDR3 DNA: TGTGCCAGCAGTACCCCACTAGAGTTAAGAACCGGGGAGCTGTTTTTT.

CDR3 nucleotide sequence: TGTGCCAGCAGCCAGGGAGGGTATGGCTACACCTTC. Translated: CASSQGGYGYTF. The rearrangement links TRBV14 to TRBJ1-2; D is unresolved. Per the germline V gene, CDR1 is SGHDN and CDR2 is FVKESK. This CDR3 is 12 amino acids long. The germline V and J ends were trimmed by 3 bases and 5 bases, with 7 bases remaining between them.

This chain joins TRBV2 and TRBJ1-6; D unresolved. The germline V and J ends were trimmed by 5 bases and 5 bases, with 4 bases remaining between them. The CDR3 contains 12 residues. Looked up from germline, CDR1 is SNHLY and CDR2 is FYNNEI. CDR3 in amino acids: CASSLDNSPLHF. DNA for the CDR3: TGTGCCAGCAGTCTCGATAATTCACCCCTCCACTTT.

The genes are TRBV7-6 and TRBJ2-2, with TRBD1 matching over 9 bases. The V and J ends lost 0 bases and 6 bases, in that order; junction bases with no gene match: 5. The CDR3 loop spans 16 amino acids. Germline CDR1 and CDR2: SGHVS and FNYEAQ. CDR3 bases: TGTGCCAGCAGCTTAGCCGCGGGACAGGGTGCCGGGGAGCTGTTTTTT. Its protein product is CASSLAAGQGAGELFF.

The J gene is TRBJ2-1, the V gene TRBV27; 10 bases match TRBD1. With V trimmed by 2 bases and J by 3 bases, 4 bases remained unmatched. This CDR3 region has 16 residues. The germline V gene has CDR1 MNHEY and CDR2 SMNVEV (reference sequence). Written as DNA, the CDR3 is TGTGCCAGCAGTTTAGCGACAGGGGGCCTCTACAATGAGCAGTTCTTC. It yields the protein CASSLATGGLYNEQFF.